The 22 T cell receptor beta chains below come from one sample, sequenced in a study of blood T cell repertoires in COVID-19. Clones were read by immunoSEQ multiplex PCR, and TCRdb kept only the in-frame ones, dropping some. The sample has approximately 200,000 clones; more than 70% are singletons. The sequenced sample was PBMCs or T cells enriched from blood (not recorded which). The receptors were gathered from a woman aged 30 to 39 who had recovered from COVID-19.

This CDR3 is CASRGGGGNEKLFF. DNA of the CDR3: TGTGCCAGCAGAGGGGGGGGTGGGAATGAAAAACTGTTTTTT. V gene TRBV2 combines with J gene TRBJ1-4; possibly TRBD1 for D (6 bases). This CDR3 region has 14 residues. Germline V gene sequence: CDR1 SNHLY, CDR2 FYNNEI. V lost 6 bases, J lost 5 bases, and 13 bases lay in between.

This chain links TRBV6-5 with TRBJ2-7; perhaps TRBD2 as D (6 bases). V shed 10 bases and J shed 0 bases, with 19 bases lying between them. Germline CDR1 and CDR2: MNHEY and SVGAGI. This CDR3 spans 15 amino acids. The CDR3 reads CATKVGREVSYEQYF. CDR3 DNA: TGTGCCACAAAGGTGGGCAGGGAGGTCTCCTACGAGCAGTACTTC.

The rearrangement links TRBV24-1 to TRBJ2-4, with D tentatively TRBD1 (5 bases). Germline V CDR1 and CDR2: KGHDR, SFDVKD. The CDR3 runs 13 residues. V lost 5 bases and J 6 bases, leaving 10 bases between the germline ends. DNA for the CDR3: TGTGCCACCAGTGCCGACAGCTTAAACATTCAGTACTTC. It codes for CATSADSLNIQYF.

This clone came up once. The J gene is TRBJ2-7, the V gene TRBV6-5, with 10 bases matching TRBD1. Per germline, CDR1 MNHEY and CDR2 SVGAGI. CDR3 size: 14 residues. Losses at the gene ends were 8 bases for V and 7 bases for J; bases not matched to a gene: 11. Here the CDR3 reads CASGGTGARFEQYF. Written as DNA, the CDR3 is TGTGCCAGCGGGGGGACAGGGGCTCGCTTTGAGCAGTACTTC.

This rearrangement joins TRBV5-1 to TRBJ1-2; 7 bases agree with TRBD1. The CDR3 spans 15 residues. CDR1 is SGHRS and CDR2 is YFSETQ in the germline V gene. V shed 4 bases, J shed 0 bases, and the junction held 6 bases outside the gene matches. In DNA form, the CDR3 reads TGCGCCAGCAGCATAGGGACAGTAGCTAACTATGGCTACACCTTC. Translated, it gives CASSIGTVANYGYTF.

The DNA for the CDR3 is TGTGCCAGCAGTTTTGATGGGGCGGCGACACCCCTCCACTTT. Protein product: CASSFDGAATPLHF. This chain links TRBV28 with TRBJ1-6; weak D call: TRBD1 (5 bases). The germline gives CDR1 MDHEN, CDR2 SYDVKM. Trimming stripped 3 bases from V and 11 bases from J, with 14 bases between. This CDR3 spans 14 amino acids.

Remarks on this clone: The same CDR3 arises from other DNA sequences in this sample as well. The V and J genes are TRBV28 and TRBJ1-2; tentative D call: TRBD1 (5 bases). The V gene's germline CDR1 is MDHEN and CDR2 SYDVKM. V was shortened by 4 bases and J by 3 bases, with 12 bases between the two germline ends. The length of the CDR3 is 14 residues. The CDR3 DNA follows: TGTGCCAGCAGTTCTACAGGCGGGGACTATGGCTACACCTTC. Protein product: CASSSTGGDYGYTF.

The chain carries TRBV7-9 and TRBJ2-1; 10 bases agree with TRBD2. V was pared by 5 bases and J by 3 bases, with 7 bases of the junction left unmatched. CDR1 and CDR2 from the germline V gene are SEHNR and FQNEAQ (reference sequence). This CDR3 is built from 16 residues. CDR3 residues: CASSGYSGRFYNEQFF. CDR3 bases: TGTGCCAGCAGCGGTTATAGCGGGAGGTTCTACAATGAGCAGTTCTTC.

The V gene is TRBV2, the J gene TRBJ1-2; unclear D gene. Germline V gene lookup returns CDR1 SNHLY and CDR2 FYNNEI. The V gene lost 9 bases and the J gene lost 0 bases, with 14 bases spanning the gap. This CDR3 spans 14 amino acids. In nucleotides, the CDR3 is TGTGCCAGGAGAGGAGATAAAACTAACTATGGCTACACCTTC. Its protein product is CARRGDKTNYGYTF.

J is TRBJ1-5 and V is TRBV10-2, with D possibly matching TRBD1 (6 bases). The germline V and J ends were trimmed by 0 bases and 6 bases, with 15 bases remaining between them. This CDR3 has 16 residues. The germline V gene encodes CDR1 WSHSY and CDR2 SAAADI. The CDR3 sequence is CASSESEGESGQPQHF. As DNA, the CDR3 is TGCGCCAGCAGTGAGTCTGAGGGGGAATCGGGTCAGCCCCAGCATTTT.

This clone was seen a single time. This chain joins TRBV3-1 (or the pseudogene TRBV3-2) and TRBJ1-4, with 10 bases lining up with TRBD1. V gave up 5 bases and J gave up 8 bases; unmatched junction bases: 5. This CDR3 contains 14 residues. CDR1 and CDR2 (germline): LGHDT, YNNKEL (reference sequence). The CDR3 nucleotides read TGTGCCAGCAGCGACAGGGGGCTTCAGGAAAAACTGTTTTTT. It specifies CASSDRGLQEKLFF.

The chain links TRBV5-1 to TRBJ2-5, with D perhaps TRBD1 (6 bases). Looked up from germline, CDR1 is SGHRS and CDR2 is YFSETQ. V dropped 5 bases and J dropped 5 bases, with 13 bases sitting between them. The CDR3 has 13 amino acids. CDR3 in amino acids: CASSSGHGETQYF. CDR3 bases: TGCGCCAGCAGTTCGGGACATGGGGAGACCCAGTACTTC. The full variable domain, with the rest looked up from reference TRBV5-1 and TRBJ2-5, is KAGVTQTPRYLIKTRGQQVTLSCSPISGHRSVSWYQQTPGQGLQFLFEYFSETQRNKGNFPGRFSGRQFSNSRSEMNVSTLELGDSALYLCASSSGHGETQYFGPGTRLLVL.

The chain joins TRBV3-1 (or the pseudogene TRBV3-2) to TRBJ1-2; D gene ambiguous. The V end was cut by 0 bases, the J end by 6 bases, with 8 bases between. The CDR3 consists of 13 residues. Per germline, CDR1 LGHDT and CDR2 YNNKEL (reference sequence). In DNA, the CDR3 is TGTGCCAGCAGCCAAGAGTTACGGGATGGCTACACCTTC. Residues: CASSQELRDGYTF.

For the CDR3, the DNA is TGTGCCAGCAGGGACGGGACAGGCACTGAAGCTTTCTTT. As protein: CASRDGTGTEAFF. V gene TRBV2 combines with J gene TRBJ1-1; 8 bases line up with TRBD1. The CDR3 runs 13 residues. Per the germline V gene, CDR1 is SNHLY and CDR2 is FYNNEI. V lost 6 bases and J lost 4; bases outside the gene matches: 4.

CDR3 bases: TGTGCCAGCAGCTTGGGTCAGGGGGGAACCTACGAGCAGTACTTC. Protein: CASSLGQGGTYEQYF. This chain joins TRBV5-4 and TRBJ2-7; a weak D match, TRBD1 (7 bases). The CDR3 covers 15 residues. Germline V gene lookup returns CDR1 SGHNT and CDR2 YYREEE (reference sequence). V shed 0 bases and J shed 2 bases, with 12 bases lying between them.

J is TRBJ2-7 and V is TRBV10-2; 7 bases are shared with TRBD1. Germline assignment: CDR1 WSHSY and CDR2 SAAADI. The CDR3 totals 14 residues. V lost 6 bases, J lost 2 bases, and 7 bases stayed unmatched. The CDR3 DNA is TGCGCCAGCAGAGCAGGGGGTGGTCCCTACGAGCAGTACTTC. Its protein is CASRAGGGPYEQYF.

The J gene is TRBJ2-3, the V gene TRBV15; D gene uncertain. This CDR3 region has 15 residues. V dropped 2 bases and J dropped 3 bases, with 12 bases sitting between them. Germline V gene data show CDR1 as LNHNV and CDR2 as YYDKDF (reference sequence). As DNA, the CDR3 is TGTGCCACCAGCAGATTAGCCCCGACGACAGATACGCAGTATTTT. Protein product: CATSRLAPTTDTQYF.

The chain couples TRBV2 to TRBJ2-5; 9 positions match TRBD1. This CDR3 spans 15 amino acids. V was clipped by 3 bases and J by 3 bases; unmatched bases: 5. Germline CDR1 reads SNHLY; CDR2 reads FYNNEI. DNA for the CDR3: TGTGCCAGCAGTGAGGGGGGACAGGGAAAAGAGACCCAGTACTTC. Its protein is CASSEGGQGKETQYF.

CDR3 amino acids: CASSWTAGDTGELFF. In DNA, the CDR3 is TGCGCCAGCAGCTGGACAGCGGGAGACACCGGGGAGCTGTTTTTT. The chain employs TRBV5-1 and TRBJ2-2; 8 positions agree with TRBD2. CDR1 is SGHRS and CDR2 is YFSETQ in the germline V gene. J lost 3 bases, V lost 3 bases, and 4 bases had no gene match. CDR3 size: 15 residues.

V gene TRBV6-5 combines with J gene TRBJ2-7; perhaps TRBD2 as D (6 bases). This CDR3 contains 15 residues. The ends were cut back, 7 bases at V and 3 bases at J, with 19 bases in the middle. The germline V gene encodes CDR1 MNHEY and CDR2 SVGAGI. The CDR3 DNA is TGTGCCAGCAAGAGTGGGGAGGTTGGTTACTACGAGCAGTACTTC. Translation: CASKSGEVGYYEQYF.

The chain carries TRBV7-8 and TRBJ2-7, with TRBD1 as a possible D gene (5 bases). This CDR3 comprises 15 residues. Trimming removed 5 bases at V and 2 bases at J, with 16 bases between. CDR1 and CDR2 from the germline V gene are SGHVS and FQNEAQ. The CDR3 sequence is CASSTRLSGTYEQYF. Here the CDR3 DNA reads TGTGCCAGCAGCACTCGACTCTCAGGGACCTACGAGCAGTACTTC.

The chain employs TRBV7-9 and TRBJ2-5; TRBD2 matches at 13 bases. The CDR3 is 16 amino acids. Germline V lookup: CDR1 SEHNR, CDR2 FQNEAQ (reference sequence). J lost 2 bases, V lost 6 bases, and 6 bases had no gene match. DNA for the CDR3: TGTGCCAGCAGTCATGGACTAGCGGGAGAACAAGAGACCCAGTACTTC. This translates into CASSHGLAGEQETQYF.